Listed here is a single T cell receptor (beta chain). Its matching antigen is unknown. This record comes from a study of tumor and adjacent non-tumor tissue in lung cancer. Study conclusions and caveats: Compared with tumor, normal lung showed significantly lower TCR diversity. Patients with more diverse tumor TCRs had worse survival.

This sample's RNA came from whole unsorted tissue. Donors were chemotherapy-naive, newly diagnosed lung cancer surgical patients in China, August–November 2014. Three rounds of nested PCR, following a modified ARM-PCR protocol, produced the TCRbeta library. TCRdb re-derived calls from the multiplex PCR reads in MiXCR, one entry per CDR3 protein. The sample has roughly 200,000 distinct CDR3 sequences; about 76% are singletons. Sample: lung tumor tissue. This TCR was recovered from a man in his sixties with non-small cell lung cancer.

CDR3 sequence reads: CSARGWGQRETQYF. The CDR3 DNA sequence: TGCAGTGCTCGAGGGTGGGGACAGAGAGAGACCCAGTACTTC. The rearrangement uses TRBV20-1 and TRBJ2-5; 7 nucleotides agree with TRBD1. The CDR3 covers 14 residues. Germline V CDR1 and CDR2: DFQATT, SNEGSKA (reference sequence). Trimming cost V 5 bases and J 4 bases; bases outside gene matches: 10.